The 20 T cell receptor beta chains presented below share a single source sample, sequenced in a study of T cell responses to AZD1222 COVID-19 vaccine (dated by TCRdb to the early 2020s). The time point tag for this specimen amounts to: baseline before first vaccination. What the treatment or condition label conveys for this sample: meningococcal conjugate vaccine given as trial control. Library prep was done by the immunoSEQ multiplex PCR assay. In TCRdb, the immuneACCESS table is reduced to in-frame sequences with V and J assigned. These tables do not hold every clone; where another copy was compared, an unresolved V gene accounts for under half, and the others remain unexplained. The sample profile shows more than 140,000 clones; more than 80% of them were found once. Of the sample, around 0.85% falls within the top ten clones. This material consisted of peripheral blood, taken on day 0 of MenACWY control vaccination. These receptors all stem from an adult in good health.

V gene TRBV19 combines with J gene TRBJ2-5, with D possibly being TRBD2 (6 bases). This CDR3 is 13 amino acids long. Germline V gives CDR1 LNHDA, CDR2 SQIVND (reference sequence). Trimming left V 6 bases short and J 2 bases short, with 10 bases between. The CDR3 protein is CASRRAGQETQYF. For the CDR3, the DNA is TGTGCCAGTAGACGGGCGGGGCAAGAGACCCAGTACTTC.

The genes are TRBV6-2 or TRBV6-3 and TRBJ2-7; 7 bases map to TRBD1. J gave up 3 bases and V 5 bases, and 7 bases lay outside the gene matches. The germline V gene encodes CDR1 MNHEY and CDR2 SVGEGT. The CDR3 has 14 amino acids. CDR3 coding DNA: TGTGCCAGCAGTGCAACAGGGGCTAACTACGAGCAGTACTTC. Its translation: CASSATGANYEQYF.

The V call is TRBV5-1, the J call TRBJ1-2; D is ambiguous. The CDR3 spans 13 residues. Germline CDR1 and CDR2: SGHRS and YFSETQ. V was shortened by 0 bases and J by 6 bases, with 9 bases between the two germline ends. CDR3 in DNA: TGCGCCAGCAGCTTGGAAGGGCTCGATGGCTACACCTTC. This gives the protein CASSLEGLDGYTF.

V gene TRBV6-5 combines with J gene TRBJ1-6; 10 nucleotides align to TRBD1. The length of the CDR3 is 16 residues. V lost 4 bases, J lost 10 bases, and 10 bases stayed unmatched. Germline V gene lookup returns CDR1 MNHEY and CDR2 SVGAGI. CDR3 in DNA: TGTGCCAGCAGTTTCGACAGACAGGGGGCGAACTCACCCCTCCACTTT. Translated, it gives CASSFDRQGANSPLHF.

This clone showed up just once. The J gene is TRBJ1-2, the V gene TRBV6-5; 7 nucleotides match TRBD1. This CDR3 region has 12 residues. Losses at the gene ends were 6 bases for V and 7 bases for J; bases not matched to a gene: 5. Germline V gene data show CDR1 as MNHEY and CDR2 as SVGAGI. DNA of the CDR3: TGTGCCAGCAGCCAGACAGGGACTGGCTACACCTTC. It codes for CASSQTGTGYTF.

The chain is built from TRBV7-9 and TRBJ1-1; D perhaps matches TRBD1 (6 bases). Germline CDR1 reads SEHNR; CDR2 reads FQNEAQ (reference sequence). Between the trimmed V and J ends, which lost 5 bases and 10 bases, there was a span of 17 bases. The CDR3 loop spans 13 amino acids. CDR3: CASSPQGGERAFF. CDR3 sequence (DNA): TGTGCCAGCAGCCCACAGGGAGGCGAACGAGCTTTCTTT.

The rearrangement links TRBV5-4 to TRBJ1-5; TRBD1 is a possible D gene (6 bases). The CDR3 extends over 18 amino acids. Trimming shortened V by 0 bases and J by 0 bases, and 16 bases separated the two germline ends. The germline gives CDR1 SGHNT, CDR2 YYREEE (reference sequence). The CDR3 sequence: CASSLVGQWLNSNQPQHF. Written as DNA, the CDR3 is TGTGCCAGCAGCTTGGTTGGACAGTGGTTAAATAGCAATCAGCCCCAGCATTTT.

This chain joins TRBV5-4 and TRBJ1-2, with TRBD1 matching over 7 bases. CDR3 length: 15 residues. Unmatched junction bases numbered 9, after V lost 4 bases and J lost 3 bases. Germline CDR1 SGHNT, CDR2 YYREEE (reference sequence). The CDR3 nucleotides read TGTGCCAGCAGCCCGGAGAGGGGGCGGTACTATGGCTACACCTTC. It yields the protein CASSPERGRYYGYTF. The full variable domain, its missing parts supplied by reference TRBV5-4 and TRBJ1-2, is ETGVTQSPTHLIKTRGQQVTLRCSSQSGHNTVSWYQQALGQGPQFIFQYYREEENGRGNFPPRFSGLQFPNYSSELNVNALELDDSALYLCASSPERGRYYGYTFGSGTRLTVV.

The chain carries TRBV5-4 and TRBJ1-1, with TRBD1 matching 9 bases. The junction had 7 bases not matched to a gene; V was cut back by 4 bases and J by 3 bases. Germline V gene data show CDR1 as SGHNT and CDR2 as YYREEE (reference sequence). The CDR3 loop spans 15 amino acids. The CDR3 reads CASSGLTGGDTEAFF. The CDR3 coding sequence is TGTGCCAGCAGCGGCTTGACAGGGGGGGACACTGAAGCTTTCTTT. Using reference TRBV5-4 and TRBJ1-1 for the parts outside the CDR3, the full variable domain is ETGVTQSPTHLIKTRGQQVTLRCSSQSGHNTVSWYQQALGQGPQFIFQYYREEENGRGNFPPRFSGLQFPNYSSELNVNALELDDSALYLCASSGLTGGDTEAFFGQGTRLTVV.

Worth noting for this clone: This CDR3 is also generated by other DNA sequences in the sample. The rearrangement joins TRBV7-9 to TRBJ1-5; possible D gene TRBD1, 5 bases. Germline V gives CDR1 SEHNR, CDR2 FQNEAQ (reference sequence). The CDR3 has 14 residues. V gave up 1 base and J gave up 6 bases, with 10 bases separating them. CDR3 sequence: CASSLGGLGQPQHF. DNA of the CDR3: TGTGCCAGCAGCTTAGGGGGCTTGGGTCAGCCCCAGCATTTT.

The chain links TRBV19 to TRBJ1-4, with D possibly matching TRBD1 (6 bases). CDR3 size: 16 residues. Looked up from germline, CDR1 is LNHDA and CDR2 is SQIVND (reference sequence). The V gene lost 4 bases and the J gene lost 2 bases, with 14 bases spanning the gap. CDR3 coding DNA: TGTGCCAGTAGTACGAGGGGGGGGCGCACTAATGAAAAACTGTTTTTT. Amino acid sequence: CASSTRGGRTNEKLFF.

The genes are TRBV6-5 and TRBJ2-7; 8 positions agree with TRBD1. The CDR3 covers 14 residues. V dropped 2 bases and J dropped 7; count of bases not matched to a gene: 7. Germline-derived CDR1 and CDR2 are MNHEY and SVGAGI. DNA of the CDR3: TGTGCCAGCAGTTACGGCCAGGGGGCTGTAGAGCAGTACTTC. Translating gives CASSYGQGAVEQYF.

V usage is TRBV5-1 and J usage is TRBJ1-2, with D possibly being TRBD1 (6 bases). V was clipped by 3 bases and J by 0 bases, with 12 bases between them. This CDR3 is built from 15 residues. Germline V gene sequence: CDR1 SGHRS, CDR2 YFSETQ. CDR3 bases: TGCGCCAGCAGCTCAGGACAGAATCCTAACTATGGCTACACCTTC. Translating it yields CASSSGQNPNYGYTF.

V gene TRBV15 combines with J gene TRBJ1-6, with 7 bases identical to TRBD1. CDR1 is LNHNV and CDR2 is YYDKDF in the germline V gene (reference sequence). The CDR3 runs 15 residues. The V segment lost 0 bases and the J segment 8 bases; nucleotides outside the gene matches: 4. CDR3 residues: CATSRDRGWDSPLHF. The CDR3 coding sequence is TGTGCCACCAGCAGAGACAGGGGGTGGGATTCACCCCTCCACTTT.

The CDR3 reads CASTLVANEQFF. The CDR3, as DNA: TGTGCCAGCACCCTGGTAGCGAATGAGCAGTTCTTC. This chain links TRBV7-9 with TRBJ2-1; a weak D match, TRBD2 (5 bases). Germline-derived CDR1 and CDR2 are SEHNR and FQNEAQ (reference sequence). This CDR3 has 12 residues. The V end was cut by 7 bases, the J end by 7 bases, with 11 bases between.

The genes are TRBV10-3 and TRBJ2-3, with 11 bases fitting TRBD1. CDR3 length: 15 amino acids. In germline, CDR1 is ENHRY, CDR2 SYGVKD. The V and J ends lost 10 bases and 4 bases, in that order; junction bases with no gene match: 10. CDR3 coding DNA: TGTGCCACCCTGGGGGACAGGGGGTATTCAGATACGCAGTATTTT. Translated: CATLGDRGYSDTQYF.

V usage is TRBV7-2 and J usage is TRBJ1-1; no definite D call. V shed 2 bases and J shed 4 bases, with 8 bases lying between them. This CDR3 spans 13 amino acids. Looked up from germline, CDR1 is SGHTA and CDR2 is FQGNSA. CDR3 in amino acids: CASSLYRSTEAFF. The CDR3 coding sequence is TGTGCCAGCAGCTTATACCGATCCACTGAAGCTTTCTTT.

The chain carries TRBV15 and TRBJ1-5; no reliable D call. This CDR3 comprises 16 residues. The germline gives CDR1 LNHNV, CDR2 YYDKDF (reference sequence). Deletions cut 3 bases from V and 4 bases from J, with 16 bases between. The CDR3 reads CATSRRQRGSNQPQHF. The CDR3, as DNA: TGTGCCACCAGCAGGCGGCAGCGGGGTTCAAATCAGCCCCAGCATTTT.

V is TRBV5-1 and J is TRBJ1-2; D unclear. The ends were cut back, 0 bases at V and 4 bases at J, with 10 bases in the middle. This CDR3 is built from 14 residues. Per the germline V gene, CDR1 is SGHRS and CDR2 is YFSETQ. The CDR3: CASSLDRGSYGYTF. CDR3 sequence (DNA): TGCGCCAGCAGCTTGGACAGAGGGAGCTATGGCTACACCTTC. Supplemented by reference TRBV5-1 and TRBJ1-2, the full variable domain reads KAGVTQTPRYLIKTRGQQVTLSCSPISGHRSVSWYQQTPGQGLQFLFEYFSETQRNKGNFPGRFSGRQFSNSRSEMNVSTLELGDSALYLCASSLDRGSYGYTFGSGTRLTVV.

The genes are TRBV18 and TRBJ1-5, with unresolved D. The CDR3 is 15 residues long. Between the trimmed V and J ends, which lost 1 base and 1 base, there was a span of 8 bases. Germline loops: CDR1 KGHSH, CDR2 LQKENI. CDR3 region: CASSPRGLSNQPQHF. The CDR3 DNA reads TGTGCCAGCTCACCACGTGGGTTGAGCAATCAGCCCCAGCATTTT.